This TCR beta chain was documented in a study of radiotherapy plus CTLA-4 blockade in lung cancer. Study in general: In under 20% of patients, objective responses were seen; roughly 28% had disease control.

The CDR3 consists of 18 residues. V shed 0 bases and J 3 bases; nucleotides not matched to a gene: 6. CDR1 and CDR2 from the germline V gene are LGHNA and YNFKEQ. Of note for this clone: Its target is not known.

Findings and caveats of the study: Clones derived from tumor TCRs expanded in blood after radiotherapy plus ipilimumab. Alongside interferon-beta, early blood T cell clone dynamics were reportedly the best predictor of response.

Clones were read by immunoSEQ multiplex PCR, and TCRdb kept only the in-frame ones, dropping some. The table includes tens of thousands of clones, about three quarters detected once. The receptor's source is a human donor with non-small cell lung cancer whose response to radiotherapy plus ipilimumab could not be evaluated. Sequenced material: peripheral blood, taken from a patient treated with radiotherapy plus ipilimumab. The chain combines TRBV4-2 with TRBJ2-6; 9 bases align to TRBD2. This chain's CDR3 is CASSQEVGTSSGANVLTF. The DNA for the CDR3 is TGTGCCAGCAGCCAAGAGGTAGGGACTAGCAGTGGGGCCAACGTCCTGACTTTC.